Presented here are 27 T cell receptor beta chains from one specimen sequenced in a study of Graves' ophthalmopathy and Graves' hyperthyroidism. RNA transcripts served as template for amplifying TCR beta CDR3 sequences. In the first round, RT-PCR was carried out with HTBI primers, and a multiplex PCR formed the second round. TCRdb reprocessed the multiplex PCR reads with MiXCR, giving one entry per CDR3 protein. The data hold roughly 700,000 distinct CDR3 sequences, with roughly two fifths observed a single time. Sample: peripheral blood. Receptor source: an adult man with Graves' ophthalmopathy.

In this sample, this clonotype turned up a few times. The chain uses TRBV20-1 and TRBJ2-7; 10 bases line up with TRBD1. Trimming at V came to 2 bases and at J to 4 bases, leaving 8 bases not matched to a gene. CDR3 size: 15 residues. Germline V gene sequence: CDR1 DFQATT, CDR2 SNEGSKA (reference sequence). The CDR3 here is CSARSRDRGWYEQYF. The CDR3 nucleotides read TGCAGTGCTAGAAGCCGGGACAGGGGATGGTACGAGCAGTACTTC.

This clonotype was counted at least ten times. V gene TRBV6-1 combines with J gene TRBJ2-2, with D possibly TRBD1 on 6 matching bases. Trimming left V 10 bases short and J 1 base short, with 10 bases between. Germline lookup yields CDR1 MNHNS and CDR2 SASEGT. The CDR3 loop spans 13 amino acids. CDR3 DNA: TGTGCCACTGAGGACAGGAACACCGGGGAGCTGTTTTTT. It specifies CATEDRNTGELFF.

The rearrangement links TRBV7-9 to TRBJ2-5; TRBD1 matches 8 bases. The V segment lost 9 bases and the J segment 5 bases; nucleotides outside the gene matches: 2. The CDR3 length is 11 residues. Germline V lookup: CDR1 SEHNR, CDR2 FQNEAQ (reference sequence). The CDR3 spells CARGTGETQYF. The CDR3 bases are TGTGCCAGGGGGACAGGCGAGACCCAGTACTTC.

This clonotype came up many times. The V gene is TRBV29-1, the J gene TRBJ1-2; 9 bases map to TRBD1. Germline V gene lookup returns CDR1 SQVTM and CDR2 ANQGSEA. Losses at the gene ends were 6 bases for V and 3 bases for J; bases not matched to a gene: 5. The CDR3 extends over 13 amino acids. CDR3 region: CSVLTGGDYGYTF. CDR3 DNA: TGCAGCGTCCTGACAGGGGGAGACTATGGCTACACCTTC.

This chain uses TRBV11-2 with TRBJ1-2; 10 nucleotides line up with TRBD1. The J segment lost 3 bases and the V segment lost 8 bases, leaving 9 bases of the junction unmatched. The CDR3 runs to 15 residues. Per the germline V gene, CDR1 is SGHAT and CDR2 is FQNNGV. The CDR3 loop reads CASGDRGRWDYGYTF. CDR3 DNA sequence: TGTGCCAGCGGTGACAGGGGGCGGTGGGACTATGGCTACACCTTC. Full variable domain (outside the CDR3, taken from reference TRBV11-2 and TRBJ1-2): EAGVAQSPRYKIIEKRQSVAFWCNPISGHATLYWYQQILGQGPKLLIQFQNNGVVDDSQLPKDRFSAERLKGVDSTLKIQPAKLEDSAVYLCASGDRGRWDYGYTFGSGTRLTVV.

The table lists this clonotype with a few counts. The chain combines TRBV25-1 with TRBJ2-2, with 11 bases aligning to TRBD2. The CDR3 sequence is 16 residues long. CDR1 is MGHDK and CDR2 is SYGVNS in the germline V gene. V lost 6 bases, J lost 0 bases, and 3 bases stayed unmatched. The CDR3 loop reads CASRGLAETNTGELFF. In DNA form, the CDR3 reads TGTGCCAGCAGGGGACTAGCGGAAACGAACACCGGGGAGCTGTTTTTT.

J is TRBJ1-6 and V is TRBV7-9; possible D gene TRBD1, 5 bases. This CDR3 region has 15 residues. Trimming pared 2 bases from V and 10 bases from J, leaving 15 bases between. Germline V gene data show CDR1 as SEHNR and CDR2 as FQNEAQ (reference sequence). The CDR3 bases are TGTGCCAGCAGCTTAATCGGGCGGGGCGGCTCACCCCTCCACTTT. This gives the protein CASSLIGRGGSPLHF. The variable domain in full, completed from reference TRBV7-9 and TRBJ1-6, reads DTGVSQNPRHKITKRGQNVTFRCDPISEHNRLYWYRQTLGQGPEFLTYFQNEAQLEKSRLLSDRFSAERPKGSFSTLEIQRTEQGDSAMYLCASSLIGRGGSPLHFGNGTRLTVT.

The sample holds one count of this clonotype. This clone may be a read error of a much larger clone one base away. J is TRBJ2-6 and V is TRBV15, with a possible D match to TRBD1 (5 bases). Germline-derived CDR1 and CDR2 are LNHNV and YYDKDF (reference sequence). CDR3 length equals 18 residues. Trimming took off 7 bases at V and 0 bases at J, with 19 bases between the two ends. CDR3 nucleotides: TGTGCCACCACGTTGAAAGGTGACAGTCGCTCTGGGGCCAACGTCCTGACTTTC. Amino acid sequence: CATTLKGDSRSGANVLTF.

This chain connects TRBV2 to TRBJ2-5, with 11 bases lining up with TRBD1. This CDR3 comprises 17 residues. The junction had 14 bases not matched to a gene; V was cut back by 6 bases and J by 5 bases. Germline values: CDR1 SNHLY, CDR2 FYNNEI. CDR3 coding DNA: TGTGCCAGCAGCCAAGGAGGGACAGGGGGTCTTCGGGAGACCCAGTACTTC. Encoded protein: CASSQGGTGGLRETQYF.

This clonotype was detected ten times or more. The chain links TRBV25-1 to TRBJ2-2, with D uncertain. V gave up 7 bases and J gave up 5 bases, with 11 bases separating them. Germline V gives CDR1 MGHDK, CDR2 SYGVNS. This CDR3 is built from 13 residues. The CDR3 here is CASTRGDTGELFF. In nucleotides, the CDR3 is TGTGCCAGCACTCGCGGAGATACCGGGGAGCTGTTTTTT.

A note on this clonotype: Just one base apart from a much larger clone, this may be a read error. The CDR3 nucleotides read TGTGCCAGCAGCCAAGCTAGCGGGGGGTACCAAGAGACCCAGTACTTC. It codes for CASSQASGGYQETQYF. The V gene is TRBV7-2, the J gene TRBJ2-5; 11 bases agree with TRBD2. The CDR3 covers 16 residues. Losses at the gene ends were 5 bases for V and 0 bases for J; bases not matched to a gene: 5. Germline V gene lookup returns CDR1 SGHTA and CDR2 FQGNSA.

This chain joins TRBV10-3 and TRBJ2-6; D is unclear. Germline V gives CDR1 ENHRY, CDR2 SYGVKD. There are 15 residues in the CDR3. The V end lost 3 bases, the J end lost 4 bases, and 10 bases lay between the germline ends. The CDR3 is CAISDRTAGANVLTF. For the CDR3, the DNA is TGTGCCATCAGTGACCGTACAGCCGGGGCCAACGTCCTGACTTTC.

The CDR3 reads CASSVTDRAGGNTEAFF. DNA for the CDR3: TGTGCCAGCAGCGTCACTGACAGGGCTGGCGGGAACACTGAAGCTTTCTTT. This chain uses TRBV11-2 with TRBJ1-1; 7 nucleotides line up with TRBD1. Germline V gene lookup returns CDR1 SGHAT and CDR2 FQNNGV. With 5 bases clipped from V and 1 base from J, the junction kept 13 bases outside the gene matches. The CDR3 spans 17 residues.

In its sample, this clonotype was seen many times. The V call is TRBV10-1, the J call TRBJ1-2; D is undetermined. Germline V CDR1 and CDR2: WNHNN, SYGVQD (reference sequence). The germline V and J ends were trimmed by 2 bases and 0 bases, with 4 bases remaining between them. CDR3 length: 13 amino acids. CDR3 region: CASSEVPNYGYTF. The CDR3 bases are TGCGCCAGCAGTGAGGTACCTAACTATGGCTACACCTTC.

Of note for this clonotype: With a much larger clone just one base away, this may be a read error. The J gene is TRBJ1-1, the V gene TRBV2; D gene ambiguous. This CDR3 spans 14 amino acids. V was shortened by 6 bases and J by 2 bases, with 13 bases between the two germline ends. In germline, CDR1 is SNHLY, CDR2 FYNNEI. The CDR3 DNA reads as TGTGCCAGCAGGTGGACCCACATAAACACTGAAGCTTTCTTT. Translating gives CASRWTHINTEAFF.

To note about this clonotype: No conserved phenylalanine or tryptophan is present at the end of the CDR3, so a read error is the likely explanation. The limits of the CDR3 on the DNA are not certain, so only TCRdb's listed CDR3 is given. The chain employs TRBV7-8 and TRBJ2-6; TRBD1 is the table's D call, not checked against the DNA. The germline V gene has CDR1 SGHVS and CDR2 FQNEAQ. The CDR3 is 9 amino acids long, termini counted. The CDR3 sequence is CASSYRGAL.

This chain joins TRBV9 and TRBJ1-2; a weak D match, TRBD1 (6 bases). Trimming cost V 4 bases and J 6 bases, with 16 bases left between them. This CDR3 region has 14 residues. CDR1 is SGDLS, CDR2 YYNGEE, per germline. CDR3 DNA: TGTGCCAGCAGCCAAGGCAGGGGAAAGGATGGCTACACCTTC. Amino acid sequence: CASSQGRGKDGYTF.

The chain combines TRBV29-1 with TRBJ1-1; D is possibly TRBD1 (5 bases). This CDR3 has 14 residues. Trimming left V 7 bases short and J 5 bases short, with 20 bases between. From germline, CDR1 is SQVTM and CDR2 ANQGSEA. In DNA form, the CDR3 reads TGCAGCGGCCACATGACAGACCCAGGGACTGAAGCTTTCTTT. Translation gives CSGHMTDPGTEAFF.

This clonotype showed up many times. The chain joins TRBV7-9 to TRBJ1-4; no clear D gene. CDR1 and CDR2 from the germline V gene are SEHNR and FQNEAQ (reference sequence). The V end was cut by 5 bases, the J end by 7 bases, with 17 bases between. The CDR3 length is 15 residues. CDR3 in amino acids: CASSNSGEAAEKLFF. The CDR3, as DNA: TGTGCCAGCAGCAACTCCGGGGAGGCTGCTGAAAAACTGTTTTTT.

This rearrangement joins TRBV2 to TRBJ2-7; 8 nucleotides align to TRBD2. The CDR3 has 16 residues. The germline V gene has CDR1 SNHLY and CDR2 FYNNEI. J gave up 4 bases and V 4 bases, and 12 bases lay outside the gene matches. The CDR3 region has the DNA TGTGCCAGCAGTGCCCCTGGAGTAGCGGGATATTACGAGCAGTACTTC. Protein: CASSAPGVAGYYEQYF.

This clonotype was found a few times. The rearrangement uses TRBV20-1 and TRBJ1-1; 9 bases map to TRBD1. This CDR3 has 13 residues. V shed 5 bases, J shed 5 bases, and the junction held 6 bases outside the gene matches. Germline assignment: CDR1 DFQATT and CDR2 SNEGSKA (reference sequence). The CDR3, as DNA: TGCAGTGCTGGTGGGACAGGGCGTACTGAAGCTTTCTTT. Translation gives CSAGGTGRTEAFF.

The CDR3 coding sequence is TGTGCCAGCAGTGTAACAGCGGTGGGCTACACCTTC. Translating it yields CASSVTAVGYTF. V gene TRBV25-1 combines with J gene TRBJ1-2; D unresolved. The V end lost 4 bases, the J end lost 8 bases, and 11 bases lay between the germline ends. There are 12 residues in the CDR3. Germline lookup yields CDR1 MGHDK and CDR2 SYGVNS.

A remark on this clonotype: Just one base apart from a much larger clone, this may be a read error. V and J are TRBV6-5 and TRBJ2-6, with D hard to call. The DNA end is more similar to TRBJ2-7, so the J call may be wrong. This CDR3 comprises 13 residues. Germline V gives CDR1 MNHEY, CDR2 SVGAGI. CDR3 protein: CASSELASYEQYF. CDR3 coding DNA: TGTGCCAGCAGTGAGCTTGCCTCCTACGAGCAGTACTTC.

A word on this clonotype: Germline and junction disagree at one end, which may indicate a read error. The rearrangement joins TRBV24-1 to TRBJ1-5; TRBD1 matches at 9 bases. From germline, CDR1 is KGHDR and CDR2 SFDVKD. The CDR3 has 16 residues. CDR3 DNA: TGTGCCAGCAGTCAACCGCGGGACAGGGTAACGCAGCCCCAGCATTTT. This translates into CASSQPRDRVTQPQHF.

This clonotype was detected many times. The rearrangement links TRBV15 to TRBJ1-2; D uncertain. Trimming stripped 0 bases from V and 1 base from J, with 15 bases between. CDR1 and CDR2 (germline): LNHNV, YYDKDF (reference sequence). The CDR3 length is 17 residues. In DNA, the CDR3 is TGTGCCACCAGCAGAGATAAGGGCCGACGGATTAACTATGGCTACACCTTC. Residues: CATSRDKGRRINYGYTF.

This clonotype occurred a few times. V is TRBV6-2 or TRBV6-3 and J is TRBJ2-5; 8 nucleotides match TRBD2. The J segment lost 0 bases and the V segment lost 10 bases, leaving 10 bases of the junction unmatched. The germline V gene encodes CDR1 MNHEY and CDR2 SVGEGT. The CDR3 consists of 15 residues. This chain's CDR3 is CATMGPGGDQETQYF. CDR3 DNA sequence: TGTGCCACGATGGGTCCCGGGGGGGACCAAGAGACCCAGTACTTC.

This clonotype was found once. The V gene is TRBV5-1, the J gene TRBJ2-5; 10 nucleotides agree with TRBD2. There are 15 residues in the CDR3. With V trimmed by 3 bases and J by 4 bases, 6 bases remained unmatched. Germline-derived CDR1 and CDR2 are SGHRS and YFSETQ. The CDR3 is CASSYKLAGLETQYF. The CDR3 nucleotides are TGCGCCAGCAGCTACAAACTAGCGGGATTAGAGACCCAGTACTTC. Full variable domain (outside the CDR3, taken from reference TRBV5-1 and TRBJ2-5): KAGVTQTPRYLIKTRGQQVTLSCSPISGHRSVSWYQQTPGQGLQFLFEYFSETQRNKGNFPGRFSGRQFSNSRSEMNVSTLELGDSALYLCASSYKLAGLETQYFGPGTRLLVL.